This entry features one T cell receptor beta chain sequence. This clonotype was recorded many times. The antigen it recognizes is unknown. No much larger clone exists at a distance of one base, and base qualities are not known. For sequencing, an Illumina NovaSeq 6000 was employed. TCRalpha and TCRbeta cDNA libraries were built by 5'RACE with constant-segment primers, adding sample barcodes and unique molecular identifiers. RNA was extracted from every sample with Trizol reagent. The libraries were amplified in two PCR steps, and the second step added a second sample barcode and Illumina TruSeq adapters. Libraries were sequenced on an Illumina NovaSeq with 2 x 150 bp paired-end reads. As for the authors' bioinformatics: Reads were demultiplexed and collapsed into UMI-guided consensus sequences with migec v1.2.7. Using mixcr v2.1.11, the UMI consensuses were aligned to TRA and TRB V and J templates and assembled into clonotypes. Expanded or contracted clonotypes were those called significant by both edgeR and NoisET, with noise models trained on biological replicates. For edgeR calls, the cutoffs were a false discovery rate-adjusted p below 0.01 and a log2 fold-change threshold of 1. As an exploratory analysis of dynamics, max-normalized trajectories of the 1000 most abundant clonotypes were examined with PCA combined with hierarchical clustering. Each responding clone was given a CD4 or CD8 phenotype based on the CD4+ and CD8+ repertoires, which had been sequenced separately. The public reads were quality trimmed at Q25 with fastp and then assembled into clones with MiXCR by TCRdb, keeping productive beta chains. Each CDR3 protein gets just one entry, which takes the most common genes and DNA from the rows behind it. The V and J calls were not made by the authors but by TCRdb's processing. This sample comprises around 370,000 distinct CDR3 sequences, over 20% of them detected only once. 9.5% to 15% of the sample rests with the top ten.

The data were obtained in a study of T-cell memory formation after mild COVID-19 (dated by TCRdb to the early 2020s). About the full investigation: Most TCR sequence clusters were specific to one of the two donors. In a couple of donors, T-cell clones that expanded and contracted after mild COVID-19 were followed by sequencing TCRalpha and TCRbeta repertoires longitudinally. The cohort was made up of two young adult volunteers, one female and one male, who were previously healthy. The full study reports these points: Contracting CD4+ clones were found mainly in CM and EM memory subsets, while CD8+ clones were enriched in EMRA. From day 15 to 85, contracting clones showed balanced CD4/CD8 phenotypes, whereas a second wave of clones that expanded from day 15 to 37 leaned towards CD4+. SARS-CoV-2 specificity of the second-wave clones peaking on day 37 was not confirmed. The study covered only two mild cases, and larger cohorts including severe cases with pre-infection samples were considered necessary. The detection of some responding clones in pre-infection memory suggests that pre-existing cross-reactive memory T cells joined the SARS-CoV-2 response.

Ficoll-Paque density gradient centrifugation was the method used to isolate PBMCs. Counted from cysteine to phenylalanine, this CDR3 has 13 amino acids. Left in the record is the CDR3 DNA by itself, 39 bases read in frame from the first base. Per the germline V gene, SNHLY is the CDR1 and FYNNEI is the CDR2. The germline V and J ends show losses of 6 bases and 3 bases respectively, and no gene match explains 1 base of the junction. The sequence links TRBV2 to TRBJ2-7, and TRBD1 matches 11 of the central bases. The sequenced sample consisted of PBMCs or a T cell subset sorted from them (not recorded which). This sequence originates from an adult woman who had mild COVID-19 (a few samples of this study predate the infection). The sample titles of this study are shuffled in the database, so cell type and time point are left out; the donor was told from shared clones. The sequence in DNA is TGTGCCAGCAGGGGACAGGGGGTCTACGAGCAGTACTTC. This encodes CASRGQGVYEQYF. Outside the CDR3, residues come from the reference TRBV2 and TRBJ2-7 proteins, so the full variable domain is: EPEVTQTPSHQVTQMGQEVILRCVPISNHLYFYWYRQILGQKVEFLVSFYNNEISEKSEIFDDQFSVERPDGSNFTLKIRSTKLEDSAMYFCASRGQGVYEQYFGPGTRLTVT.